This TCR beta chain was captured in a study of T cell responses to AZD1222 COVID-19 vaccine. Using immunoSEQ multiplex PCR, the repertoire was profiled, and TCRdb retains in-frame clones only, with some absent. The sample comprises approximately 180,000 clones, 70% to 90% of which are singletons, and 3.5% to 5.5% rests with the top ten. Germline CDR1 MNHEY, CDR2 SMNVEV (reference sequence). The V and J ends lost 2 bases and 2 bases, in that order; junction bases with no gene match: 7. The CDR3 has 16 amino acids. Study results and caveats: Targets within unmutated variant regions were reportedly found for nearly half of spike-specific TCRs. Mapped onto spike, vaccine-associated CD4 TCRs spanned it and were dominant at 160-218 and 743-854. Clonal diversity was possibly underestimated, and the donors were mostly white British, with more females.

About this clone itself: Antigen specificity is unknown.

The sample consisted of peripheral blood, taken 28 days after the second dose of the MenACWY control vaccine. The clonotype comes from an adult who received the MenACWY meningococcal vaccine as a control. This chain uses TRBV27 with TRBJ2-7, with TRBD1 matching over 9 bases. As DNA, the CDR3 is TGTGCCAGCAGTTTAGGGACAGGGCCTCCAGCCTACGAGCAGTACTTC. Protein sequence: CASSLGTGPPAYEQYF.